Listed below are T cell receptor beta chains from one sample, sequenced in a study of T cells after posttransplantation cyclophosphamide. Measured with immunoSEQ multiplex PCR; TCRdb has only the in-frame clones, and not every one. The sample records approximately 21,000 clones, about 98% being singletons. The sample was naive CD8+ T cells sorted from PBMCs. Receptors originate from a man aged 35-49 years in good health, CMV-negative, and a related stem cell transplant donor. The CDR3 runs from the conserved cysteine through the conserved F or W.

CDR3: CASSPGLEQYF; V: TRBV7-2; length: 11; J: TRBJ2-7
CDR3: CASSELNNSPLHF; V: TRBV25-1; length: 13; J: TRBJ1-6
CDR3: CASSSMRSGTYNEQFF; V: TRBV13; length: 16; J: TRBJ2-1
CDR3: CASSGGWNTGELFF; V: TRBV11-2; length: 14; J: TRBJ2-2
CDR3: CASSEMGDYGYTF; V: TRBV6-1; length: 13; J: TRBJ1-2
CDR3: CASSLTSGSYGTQYF; V: TRBV4-2; length: 15; J: TRBJ2-5
CDR3: CASSRGSYNEQFF; V: TRBV2; length: 13; J: TRBJ2-1
CDR3: CASSISGGTYNEQFF; V: TRBV5-8; length: 15; J: TRBJ2-1
CDR3: CASSLTSGRTGELFF; V: TRBV7-9; length: 15; J: TRBJ2-2
CDR3: CASSEGLANTDTQYF; V: TRBV19; length: 15; J: TRBJ2-3
CDR3: CASSLSGLPPEQYF; V: TRBV27; length: 14; J: TRBJ2-7
CDR3: CASSPTGGGVYNEQFF; V: TRBV18; length: 16; J: TRBJ2-1
CDR3: CASSEVREGTDTQYF; V: TRBV2; length: 15; J: TRBJ2-3
CDR3: CASSYASGAYEQYF; V: TRBV6-5; length: 14; J: TRBJ2-7
CDR3: CSVDTGVANEKLFF; V: TRBV29-1; length: 14; J: TRBJ1-4
CDR3: CASSRGGYTF; V: TRBV28; length: 10; J: TRBJ1-2
CDR3: CASRPPGGEYYGYTF; V: TRBV6-5; length: 15; J: TRBJ1-2
CDR3: CASSQDRTAYGYTF; V: TRBV4-3; length: 14; J: TRBJ1-2
CDR3: CASTFSAGSGGYTF; V: TRBV5-1; length: 14; J: TRBJ1-2
CDR3: CASSLLQGLQPQHF; V: TRBV27; length: 14; J: TRBJ1-5
CDR3: CASSQPGQGGEQYF; V: TRBV4-2; length: 14; J: TRBJ2-7
CDR3: CASSPDNMNTEAFF; V: TRBV18; length: 14; J: TRBJ1-1
CDR3: CASSAEGGGYEQYF; V: TRBV9; length: 14; J: TRBJ2-7
CDR3: CASTGQGSMGYEQYF; V: TRBV5-1; length: 15; J: TRBJ2-7
CDR3: CASSNLGQAEAFF; V: TRBV5-4; length: 13; J: TRBJ1-1
CDR3: CASGFYPARGALSQGYTF; V: TRBV12-5; length: 18; J: TRBJ1-2
CDR3: CASSQFWGLPAYEQYF; V: TRBV23-1; length: 16; J: TRBJ2-7
CDR3: CASSLYRQGGNEKLFF; V: TRBV27; length: 16; J: TRBJ1-4
CDR3: CASSLSDTYEQYF; V: TRBV7-9; length: 13; J: TRBJ2-7
CDR3: CASSFSRDLRLEKLFF; V: TRBV27; length: 16; J: TRBJ1-4
CDR3: CASKLQGDDEQFF; V: TRBV2; length: 13; J: TRBJ2-1
CDR3: CASSLQGFGGNTIYF; V: TRBV7-9; length: 15; J: TRBJ1-3
CDR3: CASSPIVTGGFSYNEQFF; V: TRBV27; length: 18; J: TRBJ2-1
CDR3: CASSLWAGGTDTQYF; V: TRBV27; length: 15; J: TRBJ2-3
CDR3: CASSVEAGGPYEQYF; V: TRBV9; length: 15; J: TRBJ2-7
CDR3: CASSYSNTAGAFF; V: TRBV6-5; length: 13; J: TRBJ1-1
CDR3: CAISSDREYYEQYF; V: TRBV10-3; length: 14; J: TRBJ2-7
CDR3: CASTGGGHPNEKLFF; V: TRBV2; length: 15; J: TRBJ1-4
CDR3: CASSQDRESTDTQYF; V: TRBV14; length: 15; J: TRBJ2-3
CDR3: CASSYSGRGYYGYTF; V: TRBV6-5; length: 15; J: TRBJ1-2
CDR3: CASSDYNQPQHF; V: TRBV18; length: 12; J: TRBJ1-5
CDR3: CASSVPGGELFF; V: TRBV9; length: 12; J: TRBJ1-4
CDR3: CASSSPSGLAEYSYNEQFF; V: TRBV5-5; length: 19; J: TRBJ2-1
CDR3: CASSLGLGAANEKLFF; V: TRBV7-9; length: 16; J: TRBJ1-4
CDR3: CASSSQPRTALNTEAFF; V: TRBV11-2; length: 17; J: TRBJ1-1